What follows are 15 T cell receptor beta chains derived from one specimen sequenced in a study of blood T cell repertoires in COVID-19. Here immunoSEQ multiplex PCR was the method, and the copy in TCRdb shows in-frame clones only, minus some. The table shows about 120,000 clones, with approximately 84% occurring only once. Sequencing was performed on peripheral blood. These TCRs come from a man in his fifties with acute or convalescent COVID-19.

V usage is TRBV5-6 and J usage is TRBJ1-4; 9 nucleotides match TRBD1. The CDR3 covers 17 residues. The J segment lost 4 bases and the V segment lost 3 bases, leaving 10 bases of the junction unmatched. Germline assignment: CDR1 SGHDT and CDR2 YYEEEE. The CDR3 sequence is CASSWTIDRGDNEKLFF. The CDR3 coding sequence is TGTGCCAGCAGCTGGACCATCGACAGGGGGGATAATGAAAAACTGTTTTTT.

A few counts support this clone. This CDR3 reads CASSMEFPNTEAFF. In DNA, the CDR3 is TGTGCCAGTAGTATGGAGTTTCCAAACACTGAAGCTTTCTTT. The chain joins TRBV19 to TRBJ1-1, with unresolved D. V lost 3 bases to trimming and J lost 2 bases, with 10 bases between them. CDR1 and CDR2 (germline): LNHDA, SQIVND (reference sequence). The CDR3 spans 14 residues.

The chain uses TRBV11-2 and TRBJ2-2; D gene unclear. V was trimmed by 2 bases and J by 6 bases, leaving 4 bases between them. Germline values: CDR1 SGHAT, CDR2 FQNNGV. This CDR3 comprises 12 residues. In DNA, the CDR3 is TGTGCCAGCAGCTTATTCTCCGGGGAGCTGTTTTTT. Its translation is CASSLFSGELFF. Based on the CDR3 plus reference TRBV11-2 and TRBJ2-2, the full variable domain is EAGVAQSPRYKIIEKRQSVAFWCNPISGHATLYWYQQILGQGPKLLIQFQNNGVVDDSQLPKDRFSAERLKGVDSTLKIQPAKLEDSAVYLCASSLFSGELFFGEGSRLTVL.

The chain uses TRBV24-1 and TRBJ2-3; perhaps TRBD2 as D (7 bases). V dropped 12 bases and J dropped 7 bases, with 19 bases sitting between them. The CDR3 spans 13 residues. Germline loops: CDR1 KGHDR, CDR2 SFDVKD. CDR3 region: CASAGAEAYTQYF. CDR3 nucleotide sequence: TGTGCCTCCGCGGGGGCGGAGGCCTATACGCAGTATTTT.

The chain is built from TRBV5-4 and TRBJ2-3, with D maybe TRBD2 (6 bases). This CDR3 spans 15 amino acids. Looked up from germline, CDR1 is SGHNT and CDR2 is YYREEE (reference sequence). Trimming stripped 2 bases from V and 3 bases from J, with 13 bases between. CDR3 DNA: TGTGCCAGCAGCTTTCCGGCGGGGCGGACAGATACGCAGTATTTT. Amino acids: CASSFPAGRTDTQYF.

The rearrangement links TRBV7-9 to TRBJ1-2; 9 positions match TRBD1. V shed 4 bases, J shed 5 bases, and the junction held 5 bases outside the gene matches. Germline CDR1 and CDR2: SEHNR and FQNEAQ (reference sequence). CDR3 length: 14 residues. CDR3 amino acids: CASSSTGGRYGYTF. Here the CDR3 DNA reads TGTGCCAGCAGCTCTACAGGGGGCAGATATGGCTACACCTTC. The entire variable domain, with the rest obtained from reference TRBV7-9 and TRBJ1-2, is as follows: DTGVSQNPRHKITKRGQNVTFRCDPISEHNRLYWYRQTLGQGPEFLTYFQNEAQLEKSRLLSDRFSAERPKGSFSTLEIQRTEQGDSAMYLCASSSTGGRYGYTFGSGTRLTVV.

The CDR3 bases are TGTGCCAGCAGTCCCAGGGGTTCGAACACCGGGGAGCTGTTTTTT. Translating gives CASSPRGSNTGELFF. This chain connects TRBV27 to TRBJ2-2, with D perhaps matching TRBD1 (6 bases). Germline V gene data show CDR1 as MNHEY and CDR2 as SMNVEV (reference sequence). V was shortened by 5 bases and J by 0 bases, with 10 bases between the two germline ends. The CDR3 is 15 amino acids.

The V and J genes are TRBV5-1 and TRBJ2-3, with D maybe TRBD1 (6 bases). Looked up from germline, CDR1 is SGHRS and CDR2 is YFSETQ. V lost 3 bases and J 5 bases, leaving 13 bases between the germline ends. The length of the CDR3 is 14 residues. CDR3 DNA sequence: TGCGCCAGCAGCTCAATACCAGGGGAAGATACGCAGTATTTT. Its protein product is CASSSIPGEDTQYF.

V and J are TRBV5-6 and TRBJ1-2, with TRBD1 identical over 11 bases. This CDR3 is 14 amino acids long. Germline V gene sequence: CDR1 SGHDT, CDR2 YYEEEE. Trimming cost V 2 bases and J 8 bases; bases outside gene matches: 5. Here the CDR3 DNA reads TGTGCCAGCAGCTTTTTGGACAGGGGGCCCGGCTACACCTTC. Translated, it gives CASSFLDRGPGYTF.

This clone was detected only once. The rearrangement uses TRBV5-8 and TRBJ1-2; no clear D gene. Trimming took off 2 bases at V and 1 base at J, with 12 bases between the two ends. This CDR3 has 15 residues. Germline-derived CDR1 and CDR2 are SGHTS and YDEGEE. The CDR3 loop is CASSFFPVFNYGYTF. The CDR3 nucleotides are TGTGCCAGCAGCTTCTTTCCAGTTTTTAACTATGGCTACACCTTC.

This CDR3 is CASSLGWGQGSIGQPQHF. In DNA, the CDR3 is TGTGCCAGCAGCCTTGGTTGGGGACAGGGGTCCATCGGTCAGCCCCAGCATTTT. This sequence joins TRBV7-2 and TRBJ1-5; 10 bases are shared with TRBD1. Trimming took 5 bases from V and 6 from J; bases not matched to a gene: 16. The CDR3 is 18 amino acids. From germline, CDR1 is SGHTA and CDR2 FQGNSA.

The chain joins TRBV6-5 to TRBJ2-3, with D possibly TRBD1 on 6 matching bases. This CDR3 has 14 amino acids. Trimming left V 7 bases short and J 7 bases short, with 18 bases between. Germline-derived CDR1 and CDR2 are MNHEY and SVGAGI. CDR3 sequence: CASKKTGLGNTQYF. CDR3 in DNA: TGTGCCAGCAAGAAGACAGGTCTGGGAAATACGCAGTATTTT.

The V call is TRBV27, the J call TRBJ2-2; the match to TRBD1 covers 7 bases. CDR3 length: 16 amino acids. Germline loops: CDR1 MNHEY, CDR2 SMNVEV (reference sequence). J was trimmed by 1 base and V by 0 bases; bases with no gene match: 2. Here the CDR3 reads CASSLSWTGNTGELFF. CDR3 DNA sequence: TGTGCCAGCAGTTTATCTTGGACAGGGAACACCGGGGAGCTGTTTTTT.

The chain has TRBV5-6 and TRBJ1-6, with a tentative D call TRBD1 (5 bases). The CDR3 contains 14 residues. The germline V gene encodes CDR1 SGHDT and CDR2 YYEEEE. The V and J ends lost 2 bases and 4 bases respectively, with 7 bases between them. The CDR3 DNA reads TGTGCCAGCAGCTTCGGGGGATATAATTCACCCCTCCACTTT. As protein: CASSFGGYNSPLHF. The full variable domain, rest sourced from reference TRBV5-6 and TRBJ1-6, is DAGVTQSPTHLIKTRGQQVTLRCSPKSGHDTVSWYQQALGQGPQFIFQYYEEEERQRGNFPDRFSGHQFPNYSSELNVNALLLGDSALYLCASSFGGYNSPLHFGNGTRLTVT.

The genes are TRBV10-3 and TRBJ1-4; no reliable D call. Germline V lookup: CDR1 ENHRY, CDR2 SYGVKD. This CDR3 is built from 13 residues. V gave up 8 bases and J gave up 3 bases, with 10 bases separating them. The CDR3 DNA reads as TGTGCCATCTCAGTTGTCGCTAATGAAAAACTGTTTTTT. Its translation is CAISVVANEKLFF.